Below, 27 T cell receptor beta chains from the same sample are listed, as sequenced in a study of blood T cell repertoires in COVID-19. This table comes from immunoSEQ multiplex PCR, and its TCRdb copy is limited to in-frame clones, with some not included. This sample carries about 250,000 clones, roughly 81% of them seen once, and the ten largest clones take about 7%. The specimen sequenced was PBMCs or T cells enriched from blood (not recorded which). The receptors here all came from a woman aged 50 to 65 who had been exposed to COVID-19.

The rearrangement joins TRBV4-1 to TRBJ2-5, with 12 bases aligning to TRBD2. The germline gives CDR1 MGHRA, CDR2 YSYEKL. This CDR3 is built from 17 residues. Germline trimming cut 1 base from V and 5 bases from J; bases unmatched to any gene: 8. The CDR3 sequence is CASSQGLAGGLWETQYF. DNA of the CDR3: TGCGCCAGCAGCCAAGGGCTAGCGGGGGGGCTATGGGAGACCCAGTACTTC.

The chain recombines TRBV10-2 with TRBJ1-2; TRBD1 is a possible D gene (6 bases). Deletions cut 11 bases from V and 4 bases from J, with 20 bases between. This CDR3 spans 14 amino acids. Germline assignment: CDR1 WSHSY and CDR2 SAAADI. The CDR3 DNA follows: TGCGCCGGGCTTGATACAGGGCGCGGCTATGGCTACACCTTC. This translates into CAGLDTGRGYGYTF.

This clone came up a few times. The rearrangement joins TRBV6-5 to TRBJ1-1; 7 bases are shared with TRBD1. With V trimmed by 6 bases and J by 1 base, 5 bases remained unmatched. The CDR3 loop spans 14 amino acids. Germline values: CDR1 MNHEY, CDR2 SVGAGI. CDR3 DNA sequence: TGTGCCAGCAGCCGACAGGGTGGGAACACTGAAGCTTTCTTT. Translated, it gives CASSRQGGNTEAFF.

The chain links TRBV6-5 to TRBJ2-2; D gene ambiguous. The CDR3 has 12 amino acids. Trimming cost V 5 bases and J 4 bases, with 5 bases left between them. Germline V gives CDR1 MNHEY, CDR2 SVGAGI. The DNA for the CDR3 is TGTGCCAGCAGTCAGGCCACCGGGGAGCTGTTTTTT. Encoded protein: CASSQATGELFF.

This chain links TRBV4-3 with TRBJ2-7; tentatively, D is TRBD2 (7 bases). Per germline, CDR1 LGHNA and CDR2 YSLEER. Trimming removed 4 bases from V and 0 bases from J, with 22 bases in between. The CDR3 sequence is 18 residues long. CDR3 protein: CASSPPSAGAPSSYEQYF. The CDR3 nucleotides read TGCGCCAGCAGCCCCCCGAGCGCGGGGGCCCCGAGCTCCTACGAGCAGTACTTC.

The chain carries TRBV29-1 and TRBJ1-1; no firm D call. This CDR3 is 13 amino acids long. Germline CDR1 SQVTM, CDR2 ANQGSEA. V dropped 6 bases and J dropped 1 base, with 12 bases sitting between them. The CDR3 nucleotides are TGCAGCGTCCAGAGCGTAGAGAACACTGAAGCTTTCTTT. It translates to CSVQSVENTEAFF.

The chain carries TRBV29-1 and TRBJ1-2, with a tentative D call TRBD1 (5 bases). CDR1 is SQVTM and CDR2 is ANQGSEA in the germline V gene. Trimming stripped 3 bases from V and 8 bases from J, with 13 bases between. CDR3 length equals 12 residues. The CDR3 nucleotides read TGCAGCGTTGAGGAGGGGAGAGAGGGCTACACCTTC. It encodes CSVEEGREGYTF.

V usage is TRBV19 and J usage is TRBJ1-3; D is possibly TRBD1 (6 bases). Germline V gene data show CDR1 as LNHDA and CDR2 as SQIVND (reference sequence). The CDR3 has 16 amino acids. V was shortened by 5 bases and J by 0 bases, with 14 bases between the two germline ends. The chain's CDR3 is CASSPRTEGSGNTIYF. CDR3 in DNA: TGTGCCAGTAGTCCCCGGACAGAGGGCTCTGGAAACACCATATATTTT. Supplemented by reference TRBV19 and TRBJ1-3, the full variable domain reads DGGITQSPKYLFRKEGQNVTLSCEQNLNHDAMYWYRQDPGQGLRLIYYSQIVNDFQKGDIAEGYSVSREKKESFPLTVTSAQKNPTAFYLCASSPRTEGSGNTIYFGEGSWLTVV.

The J gene is TRBJ2-3, the V gene TRBV7-9; 8 nucleotides agree with TRBD2. The CDR3 is 16 residues long. The junction had 5 bases not matched to a gene; V was cut back by 3 bases and J by 0 bases. The germline V gene encodes CDR1 SEHNR and CDR2 FQNEAQ (reference sequence). CDR3 amino acids: CASSFPGGPSTDTQYF. In nucleotides, the CDR3 is TGTGCCAGCAGCTTCCCGGGGGGGCCAAGCACAGATACGCAGTATTTT.

V gene TRBV4-1 combines with J gene TRBJ1-3; the match to TRBD1 covers 7 bases. V shed 1 base, J shed 0 bases, and the junction held 3 bases outside the gene matches. This CDR3 region has 16 residues. The germline V gene has CDR1 MGHRA and CDR2 YSYEKL. The CDR3 DNA is TGCGCCAGCAGCCAAGCAGGGGGATACTCTGGAAACACCATATATTTT. It encodes CASSQAGGYSGNTIYF.

The CDR3 DNA is TGTGCCTCCAGGGCGGGGGAATTATACGAGCAGTACTTC. It is translated as CASRAGELYEQYF. The chain joins TRBV7-9 to TRBJ2-7; 7 bases are shared with TRBD2. The CDR3 consists of 13 residues. Per the germline V gene, CDR1 is SEHNR and CDR2 is FQNEAQ (reference sequence). V lost 11 bases to trimming and J lost 4 bases; unmatched junction nucleotides: 11.

This clone showed up just once. The V call is TRBV6-2 or TRBV6-3, the J call TRBJ1-3; TRBD1 aligns across 7 bases. Germline V gene data show CDR1 as MNHEY and CDR2 as SVGEGT. The CDR3 totals 16 residues. J gave up 0 bases and V 4 bases, and 6 bases lay outside the gene matches. The chain's CDR3 is CASSSPGTASGNTIYF. The CDR3 DNA reads TGTGCCAGCAGTTCACCCGGGACAGCCTCTGGAAACACCATATATTTT.

This chain uses TRBV18 with TRBJ2-1; weak D call: TRBD1 (5 bases). CDR1 KGHSH and CDR2 LQKENI come from the germline V gene. The CDR3 totals 15 residues. With 3 bases removed from V and 7 bases from J, the gap between germline ends came to 16 bases. CDR3 nucleotide sequence: TGTGCCAGCTCACCGCTCCCCTTGGGGCCTAATGAGCAGTTCTTC. It yields the protein CASSPLPLGPNEQFF.

This chain connects TRBV29-1 to TRBJ1-1; no clear D. V gave up 0 bases and J gave up 9 bases, with 5 bases separating them. This CDR3 spans 10 amino acids. Germline assignment: CDR1 SQVTM and CDR2 ANQGSEA. DNA of the CDR3: TGCAGCGTTGAAGAGCAGAAAGCTTTCTTT. Amino acids: CSVEEQKAFF.

V usage is TRBV5-1 and J usage is TRBJ1-2; D uncertain. Per the germline V gene, CDR1 is SGHRS and CDR2 is YFSETQ. V lost 0 bases and J 0 bases, leaving 6 bases between the germline ends. The CDR3 contains 14 residues. The DNA of the CDR3 is TGCGCCAGCAGCTTGGGAGGGCCTAACTATGGCTACACCTTC. Translation: CASSLGGPNYGYTF.

CDR3 DNA sequence: TGTGCCAGCAGCCACTCGGGGGGTGGAAACACCATATATTTT. It codes for CASSHSGGGNTIYF. V and J are TRBV7-2 and TRBJ1-3; tentatively, D is TRBD1 (5 bases). V was clipped by 5 bases and J by 3 bases, with 11 bases between them. The CDR3 covers 14 residues. Germline loops: CDR1 SGHTA, CDR2 FQGNSA.

This clone was picked up a small number of times. The rearrangement joins TRBV3-1 (or the pseudogene TRBV3-2) to TRBJ2-2; 8 nucleotides align to TRBD2. J gave up 7 bases and V 4 bases, and 2 bases lay outside the gene matches. This CDR3 has 13 amino acids. CDR1 is LGHDT, CDR2 YNNKEL, per germline (reference sequence). DNA of the CDR3: TGTGCCAGCAGCCCGGGGGGGTACGGGGAGCTGTTTTTT. Translating it yields CASSPGGYGELFF.

V and J are TRBV24-1 and TRBJ1-5; 9 bases line up with TRBD1. Germline loops: CDR1 KGHDR, CDR2 SFDVKD. CDR3 length: 12 amino acids. With V trimmed by 7 bases and J by 15 bases, 9 bases remained unmatched. The CDR3 region has the DNA TGTGCCACCAGCCTGGGGGACAGGGCCTTGCATTTT. Translated, it gives CATSLGDRALHF.

This chain uses TRBV15 with TRBJ2-3; 7 bases map to TRBD2. This CDR3 comprises 15 residues. Losses at the gene ends were 2 bases for V and 5 bases for J; bases not matched to a gene: 7. Germline lookup yields CDR1 LNHNV and CDR2 YYDKDF (reference sequence). CDR3 in DNA: TGTGCCACCAGCAGACAAACTAGCGTGGGAGATACGCAGTATTTT. This codes for CATSRQTSVGDTQYF.

This clone was recorded only once. The chain has TRBV4-1 and TRBJ1-2, with D possibly matching TRBD1 (6 bases). Germline V gives CDR1 MGHRA, CDR2 YSYEKL. CDR3 size: 15 residues. V shed 1 base and J shed 8 bases, with 17 bases lying between them. In DNA form, the CDR3 reads TGCGCCAGCAGCCAAGGGTTGGGGGGGCGCAGGGGCTACACCTTC. This sequence encodes CASSQGLGGRRGYTF.

This chain joins TRBV14 and TRBJ2-7, with 7 bases matching TRBD1. The ends lost 1 base at V and 6 bases at J; junction bases unmatched: 6. Germline CDR1 and CDR2: SGHDN and FVKESK. The CDR3 loop spans 14 amino acids. CDR3 region: CASSQAEGAGEQYF. CDR3 DNA: TGTGCCAGCAGCCAAGCAGAGGGGGCGGGCGAGCAGTACTTC.

This clone has only a few counts. This specimen includes other DNA sequences encoding the same CDR3. This chain uses TRBV11-2 with TRBJ1-1; TRBD1 is a possible D gene (5 bases). The V end was cut by 1 base, the J end by 3 bases, with 6 bases between. The germline gives CDR1 SGHAT, CDR2 FQNNGV. This CDR3 has 13 amino acids. The CDR3 DNA reads TGTGCCAGCAGCTTAGGACAGTACACTGAAGCTTTCTTT. It translates to CASSLGQYTEAFF.

The rearrangement uses TRBV7-9 and TRBJ1-2, with 9 bases lining up with TRBD1. Germline CDR1 reads SEHNR; CDR2 reads FQNEAQ (reference sequence). The CDR3 length is 16 residues. Trimming removed 3 bases from V and 1 base from J; junction bases left unmatched: 6. CDR3 in amino acids: CASSFGTGSNNYGYTF. In nucleotides, the CDR3 is TGTGCCAGCAGCTTTGGGACAGGGAGCAATAACTATGGCTACACCTTC. Complete variable domain (other parts from reference TRBV7-9 and TRBJ1-2): DTGVSQNPRHKITKRGQNVTFRCDPISEHNRLYWYRQTLGQGPEFLTYFQNEAQLEKSRLLSDRFSAERPKGSFSTLEIQRTEQGDSAMYLCASSFGTGSNNYGYTFGSGTRLTVV.

This clone was seen once. V gene TRBV4-2 combines with J gene TRBJ1-1, with D unresolved. V was shortened by 2 bases and J by 5 bases, with 9 bases between the two germline ends. Germline V CDR1 and CDR2: LGHNA, YNFKEQ. The CDR3 contains 13 residues. The CDR3 sequence is CASSQKAGTEAFF. In nucleotides, the CDR3 is TGTGCCAGCAGCCAAAAAGCCGGGACTGAAGCTTTCTTT.

The J gene is TRBJ2-1, the V gene TRBV6-5; 12 bases fit TRBD1. This CDR3 contains 14 residues. Germline CDR1 and CDR2: MNHEY and SVGAGI. The V segment lost 9 bases and the J segment 7 bases; nucleotides outside the gene matches: 7. The CDR3 region has the DNA TGTGCCAGTACCGGGACAGGGGGCTGGAATGAGCAGTTCTTC. This translates into CASTGTGGWNEQFF.

The chain is built from TRBV20-1 and TRBJ2-7, with D perhaps matching TRBD1 (6 bases). CDR3 length equals 13 residues. CDR1 is DFQATT, CDR2 SNEGSKA, per germline (reference sequence). Trimming left V 3 bases short and J 5 bases short, with 14 bases between. This chain's CDR3 is CSASPDRRDEQYF. CDR3 coding DNA: TGCAGTGCTAGTCCGGACAGAAGAGACGAGCAGTACTTC.

This chain uses TRBV12-3 or TRBV12-4 with TRBJ2-2; D is unclear. The CDR3 is made up of 13 amino acids. The V end lost 10 bases, the J end lost 2 bases, and 11 bases lay between the germline ends. CDR3 sequence (DNA): TGTGCCACCCCGGTTGGTAACACCGGGGAGCTGTTTTTT. It codes for CATPVGNTGELFF.